The rows below give T cell receptor beta chains drawn from one sample of a study of regulatory T cells in long-lasting Graves disease. TCRdb ran MiXCR on the multiplex PCR reads and lists one entry per CDR3 protein. Of hundreds of thousands of distinct CDR3 sequences listed, approximately 16% are singletons. This sample was also put to use in a study of T cells in Graves' hyperthyroidism and ophthalmopathy.

Source: peripheral blood mononuclear cells (PBMCs), taken at new diagnosis, from a patient treated with antithyroid drugs. The receptors stem from a man in his late teens or twenties with Graves disease. Both conserved end residues are part of each CDR3. Fields, in order: J gene, clone size, D gene, V gene, CDR3 protein, CDR3 DNA. The D gene is left open where the match is weak. Size is stated for part of the rows, as once, few or many counts, or as a class when the clone is expanded.

j_call: TRBJ2-7
clone_size: many
d_call: .
v_call: TRBV6-2/TRBV6-3
cdr3_aa: CASSYSVGTEQYF
cdr3_nt: TGTGCCAGCAGTTACTCGGTAGGGACCGAGCAGTACTTC

j_call: TRBJ2-3
clone_size: few
d_call: TRBD2
v_call: TRBV7-3
cdr3_aa: CASSASGSLGTDTQYF
cdr3_nt: TGTGCCAGCAGCGCCAGCGGGAGTTTGGGCACAGATACGCAGTATTTT

j_call: TRBJ2-3
clone_size: many
d_call: .
v_call: TRBV20-1
cdr3_aa: CSAAPGGTDTQYF
cdr3_nt: TGCAGTGCAGCTCCCGGGGGCACAGATACGCAGTATTTT

j_call: TRBJ2-1
clone_size: many
d_call: .
v_call: TRBV5-1
cdr3_aa: CASSLVPVYNEQFF
cdr3_nt: TGCGCCAGCAGCTTGGTCCCGGTCTACAATGAGCAGTTCTTC

j_call: TRBJ2-7
clone_size: many
d_call: .
v_call: TRBV20-1
cdr3_aa: CSANGQHSEQYF
cdr3_nt: TGCAGTGCTAACGGACAGCACAGCGAGCAGTACTTC

j_call: TRBJ2-7
clone_size: once
d_call: TRBD2
v_call: TRBV5-4
cdr3_aa: CASSKGSGTSSYEQYF
cdr3_nt: TGTGCCAGCAGCAAGGGGTCGGGGACTAGCTCCTACGAGCAGTACTTC

j_call: TRBJ1-1
clone_size: many
d_call: .
v_call: TRBV20-1
cdr3_aa: CSARDNGAGVHTEAFF
cdr3_nt: TGCAGTGCTAGAGATAATGGCGCAGGGGTTCACACTGAAGCTTTCTTT

j_call: TRBJ2-3
clone_size: many
d_call: .
v_call: TRBV3-1
cdr3_aa: CASSPDHTDTQYF
cdr3_nt: TGTGCCAGCAGTCCCGACCACACAGATACGCAGTATTTT

j_call: TRBJ2-5
clone_size: many
d_call: .
v_call: TRBV7-8
cdr3_aa: CASSFDRIQETQYF
cdr3_nt: TGTGCCAGCAGCTTTGACAGGATCCAAGAGACCCAGTACTTC

j_call: TRBJ2-3
clone_size: many
d_call: TRBD1
v_call: TRBV12-3/TRBV12-4
cdr3_aa: CASSLSQGADTQYF
cdr3_nt: TGTGCCAGCAGTTTGTCCCAGGGGGCAGATACGCAGTATTTT

j_call: TRBJ1-2
clone_size: .
d_call: .
v_call: TRBV24-1
cdr3_aa: CATSPGPGGYTF
cdr3_nt: TGTGCCACCAGTCCGGGGCCCGGCGGCTACACCTTC

j_call: TRBJ2-6
clone_size: many
d_call: TRBD2
v_call: TRBV3-1
cdr3_aa: CASSLIAGGAGANVLTF
cdr3_nt: TGTGCCAGCAGCCTTATAGCGGGAGGCGCTGGGGCCAACGTCCTGACTTTC

j_call: TRBJ2-1
clone_size: few
d_call: TRBD1
v_call: TRBV27
cdr3_aa: CASSTGDRGPYNEQFF
cdr3_nt: TGTGCCAGCAGTACCGGGGACAGGGGGCCCTACAATGAGCAGTTCTTC